This TCR beta chain was sequenced in a study of blood T cell repertoires in COVID-19. Study-level information: The samples span acute and convalescent COVID-19 from the United States, Italy and Spain. Sources were T cells, B-cell-depleted T cells, or PBMCs; the material itself was cDNA or gDNA.

Authors' data handling: Amplification with reference gene primers provided the estimates of nucleated cell counts. Data came from immunoSEQ multiplex PCR; TCRdb stores just in-frame clones and leaves some out. The D gene and trimming were derived from the DNA, and the V and J assignments and clone size from that table. The sample consists of 31,000 or so clones, around 89% of them appearing once. The CDR3 has 14 residues. Germline V gene data show CDR1 as ENHRY and CDR2 as SYGVKD. V shed 2 bases and J shed 3 bases, with 8 bases lying between them. The sequenced sample was peripheral blood. The genes are TRBV10-3 and TRBJ1-5; possible D gene TRBD1, 5 bases. The sequence was obtained from a man older than 75 with acute or convalescent COVID-19. This CDR3 reads CAISEDRINQPQHF. Written as DNA, the CDR3 is TGTGCCATCAGTGAGGACAGAATCAATCAGCCCCAGCATTTT.